The TCR beta chain under discussion was sequenced for a study of technical replicates of blood from a few donors. Assay: immunoSEQ multiplex PCR; the TCRdb copy retains only in-frame clones and omits some. This sample has 100,000 or so clones; nearly 96% occur once, and the top ten carry 0.2% to 0.25%. The TCR comes from a human donor in good health. Sequencing used T cells isolated from PBMCs.

CDR3 in amino acids: CASSVEVIGTSYNEQFF. The CDR3 coding sequence is TGTGCCAGCAGCGTAGAAGTTATCGGGACTTCCTACAATGAGCAGTTCTTC. The rearrangement links TRBV9 to TRBJ2-1, with a weak D call TRBD2 (6 bases). Germline V gene lookup returns CDR1 SGDLS and CDR2 YYNGEE. The CDR3 sequence is 17 residues long. Trimming removed 0 bases at V and 1 base at J, with 14 bases between.